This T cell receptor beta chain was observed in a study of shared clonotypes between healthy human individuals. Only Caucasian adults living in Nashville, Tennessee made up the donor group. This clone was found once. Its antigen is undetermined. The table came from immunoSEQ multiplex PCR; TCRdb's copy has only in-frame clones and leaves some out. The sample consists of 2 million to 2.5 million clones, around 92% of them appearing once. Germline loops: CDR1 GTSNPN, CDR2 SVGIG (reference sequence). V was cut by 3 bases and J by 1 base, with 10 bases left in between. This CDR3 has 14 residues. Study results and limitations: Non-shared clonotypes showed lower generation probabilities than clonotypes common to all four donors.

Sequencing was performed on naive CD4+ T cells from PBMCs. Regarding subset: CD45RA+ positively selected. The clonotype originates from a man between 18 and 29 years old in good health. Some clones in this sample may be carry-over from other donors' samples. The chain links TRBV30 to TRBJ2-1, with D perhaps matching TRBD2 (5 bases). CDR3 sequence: CAWSWRASYNEQFF. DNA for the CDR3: TGTGCCTGGAGCTGGCGGGCGTCCTACAATGAGCAGTTCTTC.